Listed here are 17 T cell receptor beta chains from one sample, sequenced in a study of chemoradiotherapy in HPV16-positive cancers. Sequenced by immunoSEQ multiplex PCR; TCRdb stores in-frame clones only, minus some. This sample carries about 20,000 clones, roughly 73% of them seen once, and the ten largest clones take 2.6%. The sample was gathered from a patient who underwent chemoradiotherapy. The receptors here all came from a human donor with HPV-associated anogenital cancer.

The chain employs TRBV18 and TRBJ1-1; 9 nucleotides match TRBD1. The CDR3 runs to 14 residues. Germline V gene sequence: CDR1 KGHSH, CDR2 LQKENI. Losses at the gene ends were 2 bases for V and 4 bases for J; bases not matched to a gene: 2. As DNA, the CDR3 is TGTGCCAGCTCACCAGTGACAGGGGGCACTGAAGCTTTCTTT. Translating it yields CASSPVTGGTEAFF.

The chain employs TRBV28 and TRBJ1-2, with D hard to call. The CDR3 consists of 14 residues. Germline V lookup: CDR1 MDHEN, CDR2 SYDVKM. V was pared by 2 bases and J by 0 bases, with 7 bases between. The DNA for the CDR3 is TGTGCCAGCAGTTTACTCGGAGCTAACTATGGCTACACCTTC. It translates to CASSLLGANYGYTF.

The rearrangement uses TRBV6-1 and TRBJ1-2; tentatively, D is TRBD1 (5 bases). CDR1 and CDR2 (germline): MNHNS, SASEGT. This CDR3 is built from 13 residues. The germline V and J ends were trimmed by 6 bases and 7 bases, with 15 bases remaining between them. DNA of the CDR3: TGTGCCAGCAGCGCAAGGGGTATCACTGGCTACACCTTC. It encodes CASSARGITGYTF.

The chain employs TRBV5-4 and TRBJ1-2; 8 positions agree with TRBD1. Germline CDR1 reads SGHNT; CDR2 reads YYREEE (reference sequence). The CDR3 loop spans 13 amino acids. Losses at the gene ends were 4 bases for V and 6 bases for J; bases not matched to a gene: 5. In DNA, the CDR3 is TGTGCCAGCAGCCCAACAGGGGGGAATGGCTACACCTTC. Residues: CASSPTGGNGYTF.

The V gene is TRBV7-2, the J gene TRBJ2-7; no reliable D call. Germline-derived CDR1 and CDR2 are SGHTA and FQGNSA. The CDR3 length is 11 residues. Trimming removed 5 bases from V and 7 bases from J, with 9 bases in between. The CDR3 here is CASSLRVEQYF. In nucleotides, the CDR3 is TGTGCCAGCAGCCTGAGAGTTGAGCAGTACTTC.

This rearrangement joins TRBV29-1 to TRBJ2-5; 9 nucleotides match TRBD2. CDR3 length: 12 amino acids. After removal of 4 bases from V and 4 bases from J, the junction contained 1 base not matched to a gene. CDR1 and CDR2 (germline): SQVTM, ANQGSEA. DNA of the CDR3: TGCAGCGTTGGGCGGGAGGGAGAGACCCAGTACTTC. This codes for CSVGREGETQYF.

V is TRBV5-1 and J is TRBJ2-4; a possible D gene is TRBD2 (5 bases). The V gene lost 0 bases and the J gene lost 9 bases, with 16 bases spanning the gap. The CDR3 loop spans 15 amino acids. In germline, CDR1 is SGHRS, CDR2 YFSETQ. The CDR3 DNA sequence: TGCGCCAGCAGCTTGGAAACGGGGATCGGAGGCATTCAGTACTTC. The encoded protein is CASSLETGIGGIQYF.

The rearrangement uses TRBV19 and TRBJ2-2; maybe TRBD2 (6 bases). Germline V gene sequence: CDR1 LNHDA, CDR2 SQIVND (reference sequence). The CDR3 consists of 13 residues. Trimming took off 6 bases at V and 1 base at J, with 6 bases between the two ends. The CDR3 reads CASREGNTGELFF. CDR3 nucleotides: TGTGCCAGTAGGGAGGGGAACACCGGGGAGCTGTTTTTT. The variable domain in full, completed from reference TRBV19 and TRBJ2-2, reads DGGITQSPKYLFRKEGQNVTLSCEQNLNHDAMYWYRQDPGQGLRLIYYSQIVNDFQKGDIAEGYSVSREKKESFPLTVTSAQKNPTAFYLCASREGNTGELFFGEGSRLTVL.

The V gene is TRBV28, the J gene TRBJ1-1, with D perhaps TRBD1 (5 bases). The CDR3 is made up of 14 amino acids. The germline V gene has CDR1 MDHEN and CDR2 SYDVKM. Deletions cut 1 base from V and 4 bases from J, with 10 bases between. The CDR3 coding sequence is TGTGCCAGCAGTTTATCAGGGTGGGGCACTGAAGCTTTCTTT. This encodes CASSLSGWGTEAFF.

V and J are TRBV7-3 and TRBJ2-1; TRBD2 matches at 7 bases. The CDR3 covers 15 residues. The junction had 6 bases not matched to a gene; V was cut back by 3 bases and J by 4 bases. The germline V gene has CDR1 SGHTA and CDR2 FQGTGA. CDR3 nucleotides: TGTGCCAGCAGCTTGAGCGGGGCCTTATACAATGAGCAGTTCTTC. It is translated as CASSLSGALYNEQFF.

The chain recombines TRBV5-1 with TRBJ2-2, with D hard to call. CDR1 and CDR2 from the germline V gene are SGHRS and YFSETQ. Trimming removed 0 bases at V and 3 bases at J, with 3 bases between. CDR3 size: 13 residues. CDR3 sequence (DNA): TGCGCCAGCAGCTTGGGGTACACCGGGGAGCTGTTTTTT. Residues: CASSLGYTGELFF. Supplemented by reference TRBV5-1 and TRBJ2-2, the full variable domain reads KAGVTQTPRYLIKTRGQQVTLSCSPISGHRSVSWYQQTPGQGLQFLFEYFSETQRNKGNFPGRFSGRQFSNSRSEMNVSTLELGDSALYLCASSLGYTGELFFGEGSRLTVL.

This chain uses TRBV10-3 with TRBJ2-4; D gene ambiguous. V was clipped by 10 bases and J by 11 bases, with 18 bases between them. Germline V gives CDR1 ENHRY, CDR2 SYGVKD. The CDR3 loop spans 12 amino acids. CDR3: CATIGLDGLQYF. CDR3 DNA sequence: TGTGCCACCATTGGCCTCGATGGGCTTCAGTACTTC.

The chain recombines TRBV7-3 with TRBJ2-3, with 10 bases aligning to TRBD1. The trim removed 5 bases at V and 7 bases at J, leaving 6 bases unmatched. Germline V CDR1 and CDR2: SGHTA, FQGTGA. The CDR3 length is 14 residues. This chain's CDR3 is CASSPGQGGYTQYF. CDR3 DNA sequence: TGTGCCAGCAGCCCCGGACAGGGGGGGTATACGCAGTATTTT.

Remarks on this clone: A junction end diverges from the germline sequence, so it may reflect a read error. The CDR3 nucleotides are TGTGCTAGCAGCTTAGCTTGGGCCCAAGAGACCCAGTACTTC. Its translation: CASSLAWAQETQYF. The chain couples TRBV7-7 to TRBJ2-5; D is unclear. The V gene's germline CDR1 is SSHAT and CDR2 FNYEAQ (reference sequence). The CDR3 covers 14 residues.

The rearrangement links TRBV7-6 to TRBJ1-5; TRBD1 might be the D (6 bases). Germline V CDR1 and CDR2: SGHVS, FNYEAQ. The CDR3 consists of 12 residues. Trimming stripped 4 bases from V and 10 bases from J, with 11 bases between. The CDR3: CASSSPGEPQHF. CDR3 DNA sequence: TGTGCCAGCAGCTCCCCAGGGGAACCCCAGCATTTT.

This chain joins TRBV6-5 and TRBJ1-5, with 10 bases that match TRBD1. Germline V gives CDR1 MNHEY, CDR2 SVGAGI. CDR3 size: 15 residues. J lost 4 bases, V lost 4 bases, and 4 bases had no gene match. CDR3 amino acids: CASSLGQGMNQPQHF. For the CDR3, the DNA is TGTGCCAGCAGTTTGGGACAGGGGATGAATCAGCCCCAGCATTTT.

The chain couples TRBV27 to TRBJ1-1; D is unclear. Germline CDR1 is MNHEY and CDR2 is SMNVEV (reference sequence). The V end was cut by 5 bases, the J end by 3 bases, with 10 bases between. The CDR3 is 13 residues long. CDR3 protein: CASSPQLDTEAFF. The DNA of the CDR3 is TGTGCCAGCAGTCCACAATTAGACACTGAAGCTTTCTTT.